Each of the 3 T cell receptor beta chains below was sequenced from the same sample in a study of blood T cell repertoires in COVID-19. Libraries were prepared by immunoSEQ multiplex PCR; TCRdb keeps only in-frame clonotypes and omits some of them. The sample carries about 97,000 clones, roughly 85% recorded once. Sequencing was performed on peripheral blood. The receptors here all came from a woman in her 70s with active or convalescent COVID-19.

The rearrangement links TRBV19 to TRBJ2-2, with 7 bases aligning to TRBD2. Per the germline V gene, CDR1 is LNHDA and CDR2 is SQIVND (reference sequence). This CDR3 is built from 16 residues. Losses at the gene ends were 10 bases for V and 0 bases for J; bases not matched to a gene: 11. This chain's CDR3 is CATEREGIANTGELFF. CDR3 nucleotide sequence: TGTGCCACCGAGAGGGAGGGAATAGCGAACACCGGGGAGCTGTTTTTT. The full variable domain, rest sourced from reference TRBV19 and TRBJ2-2, is DGGITQSPKYLFRKEGQNVTLSCEQNLNHDAMYWYRQDPGQGLRLIYYSQIVNDFQKGDIAEGYSVSREKKESFPLTVTSAQKNPTAFYLCATEREGIANTGELFFGEGSRLTVL.

The rearrangement joins TRBV3-1 (or the pseudogene TRBV3-2) to TRBJ1-5; D remains unclear. V dropped 0 bases and J dropped 6 bases, with 15 bases sitting between them. Germline V CDR1 and CDR2: LGHDT, YNNKEL (reference sequence). The CDR3 has 16 amino acids. DNA for the CDR3: TGTGCCAGCAGCCAAGATTATGTGGCTCGGGGTCAGCCCCAGCATTTT. This encodes CASSQDYVARGQPQHF.

This clone showed up just once. V is TRBV27 and J is TRBJ1-2, with 8 bases identical to TRBD1. The CDR3 consists of 13 residues. Germline-derived CDR1 and CDR2 are MNHEY and SMNVEV (reference sequence). Trimming removed 5 bases from V and 8 bases from J; junction bases left unmatched: 7. The chain's CDR3 is CASSPRQGAGYTF. CDR3 nucleotides: TGTGCCAGCAGTCCACGCCAGGGGGCCGGCTACACCTTC.